The 4 T cell receptor beta chains listed next were all sequenced from one sample in a study of blood T cells in healthy people across ages. Through a sample-barcoded 5' primer and a J-beta primer mix, a second PCR was run for roughly 6 to 11 cycles. TCRdb called the 5' RACE reads again in MiXCR, with one record for every CDR3 protein. Of roughly 1.7 million distinct CDR3 sequences in the sample, around 35% were seen once. The sequencing sample was made of blood. These receptor sequences come from a woman between 25 and 40 years old in good health.

This chain links TRBV2 with TRBJ2-1, with 11 bases identical to TRBD2. Germline V gene data show CDR1 as SNHLY and CDR2 as FYNNEI. The junction had 12 bases not matched to a gene; V was cut back by 3 bases and J by 8 bases. CDR3 length: 17 amino acids. The CDR3: CASSDDVTSGTVDEQFF. The CDR3 nucleotides read TGTGCCAGCAGTGACGACGTGACTAGCGGGACGGTGGATGAGCAGTTCTTC.

This clonotype occurred a few times. The chain joins TRBV6-1 to TRBJ2-5; D possibly corresponds to TRBD1 (6 bases). The CDR3 is made up of 13 amino acids. Germline-derived CDR1 and CDR2 are MNHNS and SASEGT. The V end lost 10 bases, the J end lost 1 base, and 13 bases lay between the germline ends. This CDR3 reads CATHRDRQETQYF. The CDR3 bases are TGTGCCACCCACAGGGACCGCCAAGAGACCCAGTACTTC.

This clonotype was counted between two and nine times. The rearrangement links TRBV20-1 to TRBJ2-5, with D maybe TRBD2 (6 bases). The J call is uncertain, as TRBJ2-7 better fits the DNA end. Germline values: CDR1 DFQATT, CDR2 SNEGSKA (reference sequence). CDR3 length equals 13 residues. In nucleotides, the CDR3 is TGCAGTGCGTACGGGAGAGGTATCGACGAGCAGTACTTC. This encodes CSAYGRGIDEQYF.

This clonotype was counted only a few times. The rearrangement links TRBV27 to TRBJ2-5, with 10 nucleotides matching TRBD2. With 3 bases clipped from V and 13 bases from J, the junction kept 14 bases outside the gene matches. The germline gives CDR1 MNHEY, CDR2 SMNVEV (reference sequence). This CDR3 has 15 residues. The CDR3 loop reads CASSLSTSGTNERYF. CDR3 coding DNA: TGTGCCAGCAGTTTGAGCACTAGCGGGACCAACGAGCGGTACTTC.